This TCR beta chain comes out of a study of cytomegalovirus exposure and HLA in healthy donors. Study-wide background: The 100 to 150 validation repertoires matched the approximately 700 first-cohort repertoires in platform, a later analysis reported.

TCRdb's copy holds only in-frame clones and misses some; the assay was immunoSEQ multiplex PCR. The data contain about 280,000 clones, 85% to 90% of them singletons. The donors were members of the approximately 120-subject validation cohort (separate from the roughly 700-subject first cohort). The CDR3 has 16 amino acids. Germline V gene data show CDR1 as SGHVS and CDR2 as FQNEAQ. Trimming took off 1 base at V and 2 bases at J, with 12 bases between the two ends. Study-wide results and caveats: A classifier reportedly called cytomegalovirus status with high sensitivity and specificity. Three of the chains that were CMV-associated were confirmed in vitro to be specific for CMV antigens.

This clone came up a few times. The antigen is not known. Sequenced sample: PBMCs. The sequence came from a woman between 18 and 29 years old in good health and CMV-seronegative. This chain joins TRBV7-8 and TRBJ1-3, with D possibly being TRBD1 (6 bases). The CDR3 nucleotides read TGTGCCAGCAGCTTAGTAGGGGGAGGGACTGGAAACACCATATATTTT. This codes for CASSLVGGGTGNTIYF.